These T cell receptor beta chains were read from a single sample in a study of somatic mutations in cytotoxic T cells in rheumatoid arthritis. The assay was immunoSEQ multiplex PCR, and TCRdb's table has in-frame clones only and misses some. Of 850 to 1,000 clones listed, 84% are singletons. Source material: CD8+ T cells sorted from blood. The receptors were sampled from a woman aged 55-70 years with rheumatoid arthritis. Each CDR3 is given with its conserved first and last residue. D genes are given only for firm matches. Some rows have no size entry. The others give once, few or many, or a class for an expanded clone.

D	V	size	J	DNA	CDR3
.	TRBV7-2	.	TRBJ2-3	TGTGCCAGCAGCTCCTACAGACGCACAGATACGCAGTATTTT	CASSSYRRTDTQYF
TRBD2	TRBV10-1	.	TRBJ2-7	TGCGCCAGCAATTCTAGCGGGGGGTTTGTGCAGTACTTC	CASNSSGGFVQYF
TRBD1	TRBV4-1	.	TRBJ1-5	TGCGCCAGCAGCCTGGACAGGCACTATAGCAATCAGCCCCAGCATTTT	CASSLDRHYSNQPQHF
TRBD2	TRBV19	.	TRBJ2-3	TGTGCCAGTAGTATCCTCTCCGGGACTAAAACAGATACGCAGTATTTT	CASSILSGTKTDTQYF
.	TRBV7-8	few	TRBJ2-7	TGTGCCAGCAGCTTAATTGGGCTCGCCTACGAGCAGTACTTC	CASSLIGLAYEQYF
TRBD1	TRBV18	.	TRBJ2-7	TGTGCCAGCTCACCAACCGGGACAGGGACCCACGAGCAGTACTTC	CASSPTGTGTHEQYF
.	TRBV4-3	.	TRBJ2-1	TGCGCCAGCAGCCAAGCAGGGATATACAATGAGCAGTTCTTC	CASSQAGIYNEQFF
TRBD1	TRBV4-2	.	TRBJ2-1	TGTGCCAGCAGCCGGGACAGGGGTTCCTACAATGAGCAGTTCTTC	CASSRDRGSYNEQFF
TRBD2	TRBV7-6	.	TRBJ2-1	TGTGCCAGCAGCTTAATGATGATGCGACTAGCGGCCCTCAATGAGCAGTTCTTC	CASSLMMMRLAALNEQFF
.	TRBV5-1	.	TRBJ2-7	TGCGCCAGCAGCTGGGGGATTACAGGGAACGAGCAGTACTTC	CASSWGITGNEQYF
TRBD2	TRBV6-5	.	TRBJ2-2	TGTGCCAGCAGTCCCTCTAGCGGGGGAAGGGAGCTGTTTTTT	CASSPSSGGRELFF